The present T cell receptor beta chain was sequenced within a study of shared clonotypes between healthy human individuals. Study-level background: Each donor's CD4 naive and CD4 memory cells filled three plates apiece, CD8 naive two, and CD8 memory one.

Concerning this clone: Its target is not known.

Points from the study as a whole: Compared with memory subsets, naive subsets generally had larger estimated richness.

Assay: immunoSEQ multiplex PCR; the TCRdb copy retains only in-frame clones and omits some. The sample shows under 1,100,000 clones, approximately 76% of them seen only once. All the donors were Caucasian adults who lived in Nashville, Tennessee. The CDR3 consists of 13 residues. Germline V lookup: CDR1 SGHAT, CDR2 FQNNGV. Trimming took off 1 base at V and 8 bases at J, with 11 bases between the two ends. The rearrangement joins TRBV11-2 to TRBJ1-2; D is unresolved. The TCR originated in a man younger than 35 in good health. The material sequenced was memory CD4+ T cells sorted from blood. Specified subset: CD45RA-negative fraction. CDR3 in DNA: TGTGCCAGCAGCTTAGGTAGTCAGGAAGGCTACACCTTC. Protein product: CASSLGSQEGYTF. Full variable domain (outside the CDR3, taken from reference TRBV11-2 and TRBJ1-2): EAGVAQSPRYKIIEKRQSVAFWCNPISGHATLYWYQQILGQGPKLLIQFQNNGVVDDSQLPKDRFSAERLKGVDSTLKIQPAKLEDSAVYLCASSLGSQEGYTFGSGTRLTVV.